One and the same sample provided the 21 T cell receptor beta chains below, sequenced in a study of post-analysis software for immune sequencing data. The study, taken as a whole, reports: With TRBV5-6, TRBV5-1 and TRBV20-1 included, 5 or 6 TRBV segments were more frequent in patients than in controls.

Their antigen targets remain unknown. Unique molecular identifiers tagged the TCR beta cDNA libraries. MiXCR, applied by TCRdb to the PCR reads, yields one record per CDR3 protein. The table includes roughly 700,000 distinct CDR3 sequences, approximately 30% detected once. Sequencing was done on a sample of blood. The receptors shown here come from a girl aged 5-17 years with multiple sclerosis.

V is TRBV7-2 and J is TRBJ2-7; 7 bases are shared with TRBD1. Germline assignment: CDR1 SGHTA and CDR2 FQGNSA. With V trimmed by 2 bases and J by 6 bases, 4 bases remained unmatched. CDR3 length: 13 residues. The CDR3 region has the DNA TGTGCCAGCAGCTTATACAGGGGATCCGAGCAGTACTTC. Protein: CASSLYRGSEQYF.

V is TRBV7-9 and J is TRBJ2-3, with 11 bases fitting TRBD2. The CDR3 runs to 18 residues. The V segment lost 1 base and the J segment 6 bases; nucleotides outside the gene matches: 12. Germline values: CDR1 SEHNR, CDR2 FQNEAQ (reference sequence). The CDR3 protein is CASSLDLAGGPEGDTQYF. CDR3 DNA: TGTGCCAGCAGCTTAGATTTAGCGGGAGGGCCTGAAGGGGATACGCAGTATTTT.

This clonotype was counted ten times or more. The CDR3 DNA reads as TGTGCCAGCAGCTTAGGGGGCTTGGGCAATGAGCAGTTCTTC. It is translated as CASSLGGLGNEQFF. The chain employs TRBV7-2 and TRBJ2-1, with D perhaps matching TRBD1 (5 bases). CDR3 length equals 14 residues. Germline values: CDR1 SGHTA, CDR2 FQGNSA. V was shortened by 1 base and J by 6 bases, with 10 bases between the two germline ends. The whole variable domain, filled in from reference TRBV7-2 and TRBJ2-1, reads GAGVSQSPSNKVTEKGKDVELRCDPISGHTALYWYRQSLGQGLEFLIYFQGNSAPDKSGLPSDRFSAERTGGSVSTLTIQRTQQEDSAVYLCASSLGGLGNEQFFGPGTRLTVL.

The chain couples TRBV7-2 to TRBJ2-1; D possibly uses TRBD1 or TRBD2 (6 bases each). Trimming shortened V by 5 bases and J by 8 bases, and 19 bases separated the two germline ends. The germline V gene has CDR1 SGHTA and CDR2 FQGNSA. The CDR3 sequence is 15 residues long. The CDR3 loop is CASSRASRGRDEQFF. The CDR3 DNA follows: TGTGCCAGCAGCAGGGCTTCCCGGGGGCGGGATGAGCAGTTCTTC.

DNA for the CDR3: TGTGCCAGCAGCATCCCCGGGCTTCCAAAAGAGACCCAGTACTTC. Protein sequence: CASSIPGLPKETQYF. The chain combines TRBV7-2 with TRBJ2-7; D remains ambiguous. The DNA matches TRBJ2-5 better at its end, which makes the J call doubtful. Germline V gives CDR1 SGHTA, CDR2 FQGNSA. The CDR3 runs 15 residues.

This clonotype turned up a few times. The CDR3 DNA reads as TGTGCCAGCAGCTCCCTTGGTTACTACGAGCAGTACTTC. Its translation is CASSSLGYYEQYF. The J gene is TRBJ2-7, the V gene TRBV7-2; the D is unclear. The V gene lost 4 bases and the J gene lost 3 bases, with 10 bases spanning the gap. Germline values: CDR1 SGHTA, CDR2 FQGNSA. There are 13 residues in the CDR3. Complete variable domain (other parts from reference TRBV7-2 and TRBJ2-7): GAGVSQSPSNKVTEKGKDVELRCDPISGHTALYWYRQSLGQGLEFLIYFQGNSAPDKSGLPSDRFSAERTGGSVSTLTIQRTQQEDSAVYLCASSSLGYYEQYFGPGTRLTVT.

This clonotype was seen a few times. The chain uses TRBV5-1 and TRBJ2-5; tentative D call: TRBD2 (5 bases). The J call may be incorrect, as the DNA end agrees better with TRBJ2-7. The CDR3 covers 14 residues. Germline lookup yields CDR1 SGHRS and CDR2 YFSETQ. The CDR3, as DNA: TGCGCCAGCAGCGCGGGCTCATGGCTGAACGAGCAGTACTTC. Translated, it gives CASSAGSWLNEQYF.

This chain's CDR3 is CASSQVLLLAGGPVETQYF. The CDR3 DNA is TGCGCCAGCAGCCAAGTGCTACTTCTGGCGGGAGGGCCGGTAGAGACCCAGTACTTC. This chain links TRBV4-3 with TRBJ2-5; 9 bases are shared with TRBD2. From germline, CDR1 is LGHNA and CDR2 YSLEER. This CDR3 is built from 19 residues. V lost 1 base to trimming and J lost 4 bases; unmatched junction nucleotides: 16.

Turning to this clonotype: A read error may produce the germline difference seen at one junction end. The genes are TRBV7-9 and TRBJ2-1; 7 nucleotides line up with TRBD1. This CDR3 spans 18 amino acids. Per germline, CDR1 SEHNR and CDR2 FQNEAQ (reference sequence). The CDR3 reads CASSLAEALRGNYNERFF. CDR3 coding DNA: TGTGCCAGCAGCTTAGCGGAGGCTCTCAGGGGGAACTACAATGAGCGGTTCTTC.

The gene calls are TRBV19 and TRBJ1-1; TRBD1 matches at 7 bases. The CDR3 covers 14 residues. Germline CDR1 reads LNHDA; CDR2 reads SQIVND (reference sequence). V shed 9 bases and J 0 bases; nucleotides not matched to a gene: 7. In DNA form, the CDR3 reads TGTGCCAGCCATTTAACAGGGGTGAACACTGAAGCTTTCTTT. Amino acids: CASHLTGVNTEAFF.

Details on this clonotype: The junction departs from germline at one end; a sequencing error may be responsible. This chain connects TRBV4-3 to TRBJ1-5; D is uncertain. Germline CDR1 reads LGHNA; CDR2 reads YSLEER. The CDR3 loop spans 14 amino acids. CDR3 loop: CASSRSNSNRPQHF. In DNA, the CDR3 is TGCGCCAGCAGCCGCTCGAATAGCAATCGGCCCCAGCATTTT.

J is TRBJ2-3 and V is TRBV20-1, with TRBD2 as a possible D gene (5 bases). CDR3 size: 13 residues. V lost 3 bases and J 7 bases, leaving 14 bases between the germline ends. Germline lookup yields CDR1 DFQATT and CDR2 SNEGSKA (reference sequence). DNA for the CDR3: TGCAGTGCTAGGGCGGGCGCCCTTAATACGCAGTATTTT. It translates to CSARAGALNTQYF.

V and J are TRBV6-6 and TRBJ2-7, with TRBD1 matching 10 bases. The J call is in doubt because the DNA end fits TRBJ2-5 better. The CDR3 loop spans 16 amino acids. CDR1 is MNHNY and CDR2 is SVGAGI in the germline V gene (reference sequence). Here the CDR3 DNA reads TGTGCCAGCAGTACCTCTAGGACAGGGGGACGAGAGACCCAGTACTTC. It encodes CASSTSRTGGRETQYF.

In its sample, this clonotype was seen a few times. This chain joins TRBV6-5 and TRBJ2-3, with D unresolved. The CDR3 length is 14 residues. In germline, CDR1 is MNHEY, CDR2 SVGAGI. The V end lost 6 bases, the J end lost 2 bases, and 12 bases lay between the germline ends. In DNA, the CDR3 is TGTGCCAGCAGAATAGGTCCTGCCACAGATACGCAGTATTTT. Its protein product is CASRIGPATDTQYF.

This clonotype was observed at least ten times. V is TRBV10-3 and J is TRBJ1-2; TRBD1 is a possible D gene (5 bases). Trimming took off 0 bases at V and 10 bases at J, with 9 bases between the two ends. The V gene's germline CDR1 is ENHRY and CDR2 SYGVKD. The CDR3 covers 12 residues. This CDR3 reads CAISESRGNYTF. For the CDR3, the DNA is TGTGCCATCAGTGAGTCTCGGGGCAACTACACCTTC.

V usage is TRBV10-3 and J usage is TRBJ2-5; D tentatively fits TRBD1 or TRBD2 (6 bases each). Trimming took off 5 bases at V and 2 bases at J, with 18 bases between the two ends. The CDR3 totals 16 residues. The germline gives CDR1 ENHRY, CDR2 SYGVKD. Here the CDR3 reads CAISPMEQGGQETQYF. In DNA, the CDR3 is TGTGCCATCAGTCCTATGGAACAGGGAGGTCAAGAGACCCAGTACTTC.

The CDR3: CASSRSLDRVPGYTF. For the CDR3, the DNA is TGTGCCAGCAGCCGAAGCCTTGACAGGGTTCCGGGCTACACCTTC. The rearrangement uses TRBV3-1 and TRBJ1-2, with 7 bases lining up with TRBD1. The ends lost 4 bases at V and 8 bases at J; junction bases unmatched: 13. The V gene's germline CDR1 is LGHDT and CDR2 YNNKEL (reference sequence). The CDR3 runs to 15 residues.

The table lists this clonotype with a few counts. The chain uses TRBV6-6 and TRBJ2-1, with a possible D match to TRBD2 (5 bases). V shed 3 bases and J shed 8 bases, with 8 bases lying between them. The length of the CDR3 is 12 residues. Germline-derived CDR1 and CDR2 are MNHNY and SVGAGI (reference sequence). In nucleotides, the CDR3 is TGTGCCAGCAGTTATTTCGGGGATGAGCAGTTCTTC. Its protein product is CASSYFGDEQFF.

CDR3 DNA: TGTGCCAGCAGCCCTCAGGGGGGGACAGGGTTAGAGACCCAGTACTTC. It translates to CASSPQGGTGLETQYF. The V gene is TRBV7-2, the J gene TRBJ2-7; 9 bases line up with TRBD1. The end of the DNA fits TRBJ2-5 better, so the J call may be wrong. The CDR3 has 16 residues. Germline V gene sequence: CDR1 SGHTA, CDR2 FQGNSA.

Comment on this clonotype: At one end the junction does not follow the germline gene, possibly because of a read error. This chain uses TRBV20-1 with TRBJ2-1, with unresolved D. The CDR3 is made up of 13 amino acids. Germline V gives CDR1 DFQATT, CDR2 SNEGSKA (reference sequence). DNA for the CDR3: TGCAGTGCGAGAGATGGATTTGCGGATGGGCAGTTCTTC. Encoded protein: CSARDGFADGQFF.

The CDR3 loop reads CASSTTSSGGGQFF. CDR3 sequence (DNA): TGTGCCAGCAGCACCACCTCTTCGGGCGGGGGGCAGTTCTTC. This chain uses TRBV7-2 with TRBJ2-1; 7 bases are a match to TRBD2. The CDR3 has 14 amino acids. With 5 bases clipped from V and 12 bases from J, the junction kept 13 bases outside the gene matches. Germline CDR1 and CDR2: SGHTA and FQGNSA.